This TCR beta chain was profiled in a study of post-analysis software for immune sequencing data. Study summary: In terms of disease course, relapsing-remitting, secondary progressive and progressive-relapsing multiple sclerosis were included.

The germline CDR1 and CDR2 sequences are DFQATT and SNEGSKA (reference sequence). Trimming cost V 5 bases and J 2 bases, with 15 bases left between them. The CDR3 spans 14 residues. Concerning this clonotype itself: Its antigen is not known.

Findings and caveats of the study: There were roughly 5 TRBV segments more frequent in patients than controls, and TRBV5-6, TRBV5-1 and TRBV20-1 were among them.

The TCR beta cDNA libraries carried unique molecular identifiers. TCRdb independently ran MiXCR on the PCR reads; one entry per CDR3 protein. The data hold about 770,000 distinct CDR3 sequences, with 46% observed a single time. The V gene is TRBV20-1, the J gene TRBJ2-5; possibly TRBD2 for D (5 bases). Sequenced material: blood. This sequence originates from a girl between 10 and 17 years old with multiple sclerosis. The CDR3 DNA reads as TGCAGTGCTGATCGAAGGGCGGGTCAAGAGACCCAGTACTTC. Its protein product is CSADRRAGQETQYF.